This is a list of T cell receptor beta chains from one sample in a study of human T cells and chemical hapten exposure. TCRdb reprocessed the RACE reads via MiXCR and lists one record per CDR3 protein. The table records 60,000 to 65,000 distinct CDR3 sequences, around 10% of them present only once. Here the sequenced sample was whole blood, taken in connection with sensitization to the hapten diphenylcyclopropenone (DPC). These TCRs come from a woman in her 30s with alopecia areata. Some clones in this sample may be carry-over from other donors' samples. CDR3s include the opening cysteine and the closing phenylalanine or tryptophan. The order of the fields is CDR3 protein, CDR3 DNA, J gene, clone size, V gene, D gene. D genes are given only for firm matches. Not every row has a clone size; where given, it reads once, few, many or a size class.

CDR3 protein: CSVAGRAVDTQYF
CDR3 DNA: TGCAGCGTTGCGGGCCGGGCCGTGGATACGCAGTATTTT
J gene: TRBJ2-3
clone size: NA
V gene: TRBV29-1
D gene: NA

CDR3 protein: CASSLGTEAFF
CDR3 DNA: TGTGCCAGCAGCTTAGGGACTGAAGCTTTCTTT
J gene: TRBJ1-1
clone size: many
V gene: TRBV5-6
D gene: NA

CDR3 protein: CASSQGTGYNEKLFF
CDR3 DNA: TGTGCCAGCAGCCAAGGCACGGGGTACAATGAAAAACTGTTTTTT
J gene: TRBJ1-4
clone size: few
V gene: TRBV14
D gene: NA

CDR3 protein: CASSRAGSTNEKLFF
CDR3 DNA: TGTGCCAGCAGCCGCGCAGGTTCGACTAATGAAAAACTGTTTTTT
J gene: TRBJ1-4
clone size: few
V gene: TRBV9
D gene: NA

CDR3 protein: CASSPGPGPYEQYF
CDR3 DNA: TGCGCCAGCAGCCCGGGGCCGGGGCCCTACGAGCAGTACTTC
J gene: TRBJ2-7
clone size: NA
V gene: TRBV5-1
D gene: NA

CDR3 protein: CASSLWGSPLHF
CDR3 DNA: TGTGCCAGCAGTTTATGGGGATCACCCCTCCACTTT
J gene: TRBJ1-6
clone size: NA
V gene: TRBV27
D gene: NA

CDR3 protein: CASSLGRGGRKNTEAFF
CDR3 DNA: TGTGCCAGCAGCTTGGGTCGAGGCGGGAGGAAGAACACTGAAGCTTTCTTT
J gene: TRBJ1-1
clone size: NA
V gene: TRBV7-9
D gene: NA

CDR3 protein: CASSPWTSGSIYEQYF
CDR3 DNA: TGTGCCAGCAGTCCCTGGACTAGCGGGAGTATCTACGAGCAGTACTTC
J gene: TRBJ2-7
clone size: many
V gene: TRBV28
D gene: TRBD2

CDR3 protein: CAISESSPETQYF
CDR3 DNA: TGTGCCATCAGTGAGTCATCTCCAGAGACCCAGTACTTC
J gene: TRBJ2-5
clone size: few
V gene: TRBV10-3
D gene: NA

CDR3 protein: CASSIQGTYEQYF
CDR3 DNA: TGTGCCAGTAGTATACAGGGTACCTACGAGCAGTACTTC
J gene: TRBJ2-7
clone size: many
V gene: TRBV19
D gene: NA

CDR3 protein: CASSPSSGGNNEQFF
CDR3 DNA: TGCGCCAGCAGCCCCTCTAGCGGGGGAAACAATGAGCAGTTCTTC
J gene: TRBJ2-1
clone size: NA
V gene: TRBV5-1
D gene: TRBD2

CDR3 protein: CASSLRTGKNEQFF
CDR3 DNA: TGTGCCAGCAGCTTAAGGACAGGGAAGAATGAGCAGTTCTTC
J gene: TRBJ2-1
clone size: many
V gene: TRBV7-9
D gene: TRBD1

CDR3 protein: CASSERTSGNTIYF
CDR3 DNA: TGTGCCAGCAGTGAACGGACCTCTGGAAACACCATATATTTT
J gene: TRBJ1-3
clone size: many
V gene: TRBV2
D gene: NA

CDR3 protein: CASSKLASATNEKLFF
CDR3 DNA: TGTGCCAGCAGCAAGCTCGCCAGTGCAACTAATGAAAAACTGTTTTTT
J gene: TRBJ1-4
clone size: many
V gene: TRBV7-9
D gene: NA

CDR3 protein: CASTTGTSNGELFF
CDR3 DNA: TGTGCCAGTACGACCGGGACTAGTAACGGGGAGCTGTTTTTT
J gene: TRBJ2-2
clone size: NA
V gene: TRBV19
D gene: TRBD2

CDR3 protein: CASSYRTNSPLHF
CDR3 DNA: TGCGCCAGCAGCTATCGGACTAATTCACCCCTCCACTTT
J gene: TRBJ1-6
clone size: few
V gene: TRBV10-2
D gene: NA

CDR3 protein: CASSTRKVGNQPQHF
CDR3 DNA: TGTGCCAGCAGTACCCGGAAGGTTGGCAATCAGCCCCAGCATTTT
J gene: TRBJ1-5
clone size: NA
V gene: TRBV28
D gene: NA

CDR3 protein: CASSVGPAARWGTGELFF
CDR3 DNA: TGTGCCAGCAGCGTAGGACCCGCGGCCAGGTGGGGGACCGGGGAGCTGTTTTTT
J gene: TRBJ2-2
clone size: NA
V gene: TRBV9
D gene: NA

CDR3 protein: CASSLAGPEQYF
CDR3 DNA: TGTGCCAGCAGTTTGGCCGGGCCCGAGCAGTACTTC
J gene: TRBJ2-7
clone size: many
V gene: TRBV28
D gene: NA

CDR3 protein: CASSLWAGTPQYEQYF
CDR3 DNA: TGTGCCAGCAGCTTATGGGCCGGGACACCTCAGTACGAGCAGTACTTC
J gene: TRBJ2-7
clone size: few
V gene: TRBV7-8
D gene: NA

CDR3 protein: CASSLGARGIDYGYTF
CDR3 DNA: TGTGCCAGCAGTTTAGGCGCGAGGGGCATTGACTATGGCTACACCTTC
J gene: TRBJ1-2
clone size: few
V gene: TRBV28
D gene: NA

CDR3 protein: CASSDLGLAGANEQFF
CDR3 DNA: TGTGCCAGCAGTGACCTGGGACTAGCGGGGGCGAATGAGCAGTTCTTC
J gene: TRBJ2-1
clone size: NA
V gene: TRBV6-6
D gene: TRBD2

CDR3 protein: CSAIDSPSGNTIYF
CDR3 DNA: TGCAGTGCCATAGACTCCCCTTCTGGAAACACCATATATTTT
J gene: TRBJ1-3
clone size: many
V gene: TRBV20-1
D gene: NA

CDR3 protein: CATGRTQDHGYTF
CDR3 DNA: TGTGCCACCGGACGGACGCAAGACCATGGCTACACCTTC
J gene: TRBJ1-2
clone size: many
V gene: TRBV10-3
D gene: NA

CDR3 protein: CASSLVLGLNEQYF
CDR3 DNA: TGTGCCAGCAGCTTGGTATTGGGTCTGAACGAGCAGTACTTC
J gene: TRBJ2-7
clone size: NA
V gene: TRBV5-5
D gene: NA

CDR3 protein: CASIGGNYGYTF
CDR3 DNA: TGCGCCAGCATTGGAGGGAACTATGGCTACACCTTC
J gene: TRBJ1-2
clone size: few
V gene: TRBV10-2
D gene: NA

CDR3 protein: CASSQDRGGYGTEAFF
CDR3 DNA: TGTGCCAGCAGCCAAGATCGGGGGGGTTATGGCACTGAAGCTTTCTTT
J gene: TRBJ1-1
clone size: few
V gene: TRBV3-1
D gene: NA

CDR3 protein: CASSQGFGDTGELFF
CDR3 DNA: TGTGCCAGCAGCCAAGGGTTTGGCGACACCGGGGAGCTGTTTTTT
J gene: TRBJ2-2
clone size: few
V gene: TRBV4-2
D gene: NA

CDR3 protein: CASRWTLDGSEGYTF
CDR3 DNA: TGTGCCAGCAGATGGACTCTGGACGGTTCGGAGGGCTACACCTTC
J gene: TRBJ1-2
clone size: many
V gene: TRBV12-3/TRBV12-4
D gene: NA

CDR3 protein: CSAEGTPTNEKLFF
CDR3 DNA: TGCAGTGCTGAGGGGACACCAACTAATGAAAAACTGTTTTTT
J gene: TRBJ1-4
clone size: few
V gene: TRBV20-1
D gene: NA

CDR3 protein: CATTKIFDGDSNQPQHF
CDR3 DNA: TGTGCCACCACTAAGATATTCGACGGTGATAGCAATCAGCCCCAGCATTTT
J gene: TRBJ1-5
clone size: NA
V gene: TRBV6-2/TRBV6-3
D gene: NA

CDR3 protein: CSARDRRSIGNIQYF
CDR3 DNA: TGCAGTGCTAGAGATCGGCGAAGTATTGGAAACATTCAGTACTTC
J gene: TRBJ2-4
clone size: NA
V gene: TRBV20-1
D gene: NA

CDR3 protein: CASTLAGASGANVLTF
CDR3 DNA: TGCGCCAGCACACTCGCCGGCGCCTCTGGGGCCAACGTCCTGACTTTC
J gene: TRBJ2-6
clone size: NA
V gene: TRBV5-1
D gene: NA

CDR3 protein: CSARDHGGGYTF
CDR3 DNA: TGCAGTGCTAGAGATCATGGGGGTGGCTACACCTTC
J gene: TRBJ1-2
clone size: NA
V gene: TRBV20-1
D gene: NA

CDR3 protein: CASSLATTDTQYF
CDR3 DNA: TGTGCCAGCAGCTTAGCCACCACAGATACGCAGTATTTT
J gene: TRBJ2-3
clone size: NA
V gene: TRBV7-2
D gene: NA

CDR3 protein: CSVGQNTGELFF
CDR3 DNA: TGCAGCGTTGGGCAGAACACCGGGGAGCTGTTTTTT
J gene: TRBJ2-2
clone size: NA
V gene: TRBV29-1
D gene: NA

CDR3 protein: CASSSGGDEKLFF
CDR3 DNA: TGTGCCAGCAGCTCCGGGGGGGATGAAAAACTGTTTTTT
J gene: TRBJ1-4
clone size: NA
V gene: TRBV12-3/TRBV12-4
D gene: NA

CDR3 protein: CASSLATGNQPQHF
CDR3 DNA: TGTGCCAGCAGCTTAGCGACAGGGAATCAGCCCCAGCATTTT
J gene: TRBJ1-5
clone size: NA
V gene: TRBV7-2
D gene: TRBD1

CDR3 protein: CASSIVGGSNQPQHF
CDR3 DNA: TGTGCCAGTAGTATAGTGGGGGGGAGCAATCAGCCCCAGCATTTT
J gene: TRBJ1-5
clone size: many
V gene: TRBV19
D gene: NA

CDR3 protein: CASSVTQETQYF
CDR3 DNA: TGTGCCAGCAGCGTGACCCAAGAGACCCAGTACTTC
J gene: TRBJ2-5
clone size: few
V gene: TRBV7-8
D gene: NA

CDR3 protein: CSARVPGEQFF
CDR3 DNA: TGCAGTGCTAGAGTCCCCGGGGAGCAGTTCTTC
J gene: TRBJ2-1
clone size: NA
V gene: TRBV20-1
D gene: NA

CDR3 protein: CASSPRDRGSGANVLTF
CDR3 DNA: TGTGCCAGCAGCCCCCGGGACAGGGGCTCTGGGGCCAACGTCCTGACTTTC
J gene: TRBJ2-6
clone size: NA
V gene: TRBV3-1
D gene: TRBD1

CDR3 protein: CSARSGYSNQPQHF
CDR3 DNA: TGCAGTGCCAGGTCAGGGTATAGCAATCAGCCCCAGCATTTT
J gene: TRBJ1-5
clone size: few
V gene: TRBV20-1
D gene: NA

CDR3 protein: CASSLVLGLDTEAFF
CDR3 DNA: TGTGCCAGCAGCTTAGTTCTGGGGCTGGACACTGAAGCTTTCTTT
J gene: TRBJ1-1
clone size: many
V gene: TRBV7-2
D gene: NA

CDR3 protein: CASSLGDIENYQPQHF
CDR3 DNA: TGTGCCAGCAGTTTAGGAGACATTGAAAATTATCAGCCCCAGCATTTT
J gene: TRBJ1-5
clone size: NA
V gene: TRBV28
D gene: NA

CDR3 protein: CASSVGPQPYGYTF
CDR3 DNA: TGTGCCAGCAGCGTAGGACCGCAGCCCTATGGCTACACCTTC
J gene: TRBJ1-2
clone size: NA
V gene: TRBV9
D gene: NA